This TCR beta chain was retrieved from a study of regulatory T cells in long-lasting Graves disease. Worth noting for this clonotype: Its antigen is undetermined. This clone may be a read error of a much larger clone one base away.

Arm-PCR with iRepertoire HTBI primers amplified the CDR3 regions for these TCR beta libraries. TCRdb re-called the multiplex PCR reads through MiXCR, storing one row per CDR3 protein. The sample lists roughly 420,000 distinct CDR3 sequences, roughly 15% occurring once. Indicated time point: newly diagnosed GD, antithyroid drugs for less than 3 months. From RNA extracted from PBMCs, the TCR library was made. Study findings and constraints: With a few thousand shared public clonotypes, persistent patients exceeded new patients, who shared about 1,000. It was in persistent disease that TRBV28, TRBJ1-2 and TRBJ2-5 were favored. Lower TCR diversity was seen in persistent Graves' patients than in newly diagnosed ones.

The CDR3 length is 15 residues. V was clipped by 5 bases and J by 1 base, with 12 bases between them. These sequences were also reported in another study, on T cells in Graves' hyperthyroidism and ophthalmopathy.

V gene TRBV12-3 or TRBV12-4 combines with J gene TRBJ2-1; the D gene could be TRBD1 or TRBD2 (5 bases each). The receptor's source is a woman aged 18-29 years with Graves disease. The specimen was peripheral blood mononuclear cells (PBMCs), collected at new diagnosis, from a patient treated with antithyroid drugs. For the CDR3, the DNA is TGTGCCAGCAGTGGGGGAGCGAGGTCCTACAATGAGCAGTTCTTC. Amino acid sequence: CASSGGARSYNEQFF.